Listed below are T cell receptor beta chains from one sample, sequenced in a study of shared clonotypes between healthy human individuals. Produced via immunoSEQ multiplex PCR; TCRdb's table is partial and in-frame only. The repertoire holds around 350,000 clones, with over 70% as singletons. The sample comprised memory CD4+ T cells sorted from blood. Receptors were obtained from a man aged 25-40 years in good health. Each CDR3 is given with its conserved first and last residue. Fields, in order: J gene, V gene, clone size, D gene, CDR3 DNA, CDR3 protein. The D gene is left open where the match is weak. The listing skips clone size in some rows; elsewhere it reads once, few, many or a size class.

J gene: TRBJ1-2
V gene: TRBV5-1
clone size: NA
D gene: NA
CDR3 DNA: TGCGCCAGCAGCTTGGAAGCGGGGGCCCTTTATGGCTACACCTTC
CDR3 protein: CASSLEAGALYGYTF

J gene: TRBJ2-4
V gene: TRBV5-6
clone size: NA
D gene: NA
CDR3 DNA: TGTGCCAGCAGCTTGCCCCGGGCCCTCCATACTCAGTACTTC
CDR3 protein: CASSLPRALHTQYF

J gene: TRBJ2-1
V gene: TRBV11-2
clone size: NA
D gene: NA
CDR3 DNA: TGTGCCAGCAGCTATGCCGGGACATACAATGAGCAGTTCTTC
CDR3 protein: CASSYAGTYNEQFF

J gene: TRBJ1-3
V gene: TRBV2
clone size: NA
D gene: NA
CDR3 DNA: TGTGCCAGCAGTGAGCCCTTCGGCTCTGGAAACACCATATATTTT
CDR3 protein: CASSEPFGSGNTIYF

J gene: TRBJ1-5
V gene: TRBV28
clone size: once
D gene: NA
CDR3 DNA: TGTGCCAGCAGCCTGGGTGGGGCGGGGAATCAGCCCCAGCATTTT
CDR3 protein: CASSLGGAGNQPQHF

J gene: TRBJ2-1
V gene: TRBV4-1
clone size: NA
D gene: NA
CDR3 DNA: TGCGCCAGCAGCCGCCCCGAGCGACCCTACAATGAGCAGTTCTTC
CDR3 protein: CASSRPERPYNEQFF

J gene: TRBJ1-1
V gene: TRBV5-4
clone size: NA
D gene: NA
CDR3 DNA: TGTGCCAGCAGCTTGAGGTGGACCATAGCGAACACTGAAGCTTTCTTT
CDR3 protein: CASSLRWTIANTEAFF

J gene: TRBJ1-2
V gene: TRBV18
clone size: NA
D gene: TRBD1
CDR3 DNA: TGTGCCAGCTCACCCCTCAAGGGACAGGGGTTCTATGGCTACACCTTC
CDR3 protein: CASSPLKGQGFYGYTF

J gene: TRBJ2-7
V gene: TRBV10-3
clone size: once
D gene: NA
CDR3 DNA: TGTGCCATCAGGAACCCCCTGGGCAGGGCAGGCTCCTACGAGCAGTACTTC
CDR3 protein: CAIRNPLGRAGSYEQYF

J gene: TRBJ2-2
V gene: TRBV6-6
clone size: NA
D gene: NA
CDR3 DNA: TGTGCCAGCATGCCCCTTCTAGGGGCCGGGGAGCTGTTTTTT
CDR3 protein: CASMPLLGAGELFF

J gene: TRBJ2-1
V gene: TRBV7-8
clone size: NA
D gene: NA
CDR3 DNA: TGTGCCAGCAGCCTAGGACGGGGGGCGGGCAATGAGCAGTTCTTC
CDR3 protein: CASSLGRGAGNEQFF

J gene: TRBJ1-5
V gene: TRBV28
clone size: NA
D gene: NA
CDR3 DNA: TGTGCCAGCAGTTGGAACCAGGGGAACCAGCGTCAGCCCCAGCATTTT
CDR3 protein: CASSWNQGNQRQPQHF

J gene: TRBJ2-7
V gene: TRBV11-2
clone size: many
D gene: TRBD2
CDR3 DNA: TGTGCCAGCAGCTCGGGACTACCCTACGAGCAGTACTTC
CDR3 protein: CASSSGLPYEQYF

J gene: TRBJ2-1
V gene: TRBV7-6
clone size: NA
D gene: NA
CDR3 DNA: TGTGCCAGCAGCTTAATGGGCCCCCCCAATGAGCAGTTCTTC
CDR3 protein: CASSLMGPPNEQFF

J gene: TRBJ2-1
V gene: TRBV7-2
clone size: NA
D gene: TRBD2
CDR3 DNA: TGTGCCAGCAGCTTCGGGACTAGTTCCAATGAGCAGTTCTTC
CDR3 protein: CASSFGTSSNEQFF

J gene: TRBJ1-5
V gene: TRBV6-1
clone size: NA
D gene: NA
CDR3 DNA: TGTGCCAGCAGTGATATCCCCACTAGCAATCAGCCCCAGCATTTT
CDR3 protein: CASSDIPTSNQPQHF

J gene: TRBJ1-2
V gene: TRBV28
clone size: NA
D gene: TRBD1
CDR3 DNA: TGTGCCACAACAGGGGACTATGGCTACACCTTC
CDR3 protein: CATTGDYGYTF

J gene: TRBJ1-2
V gene: TRBV5-4
clone size: NA
D gene: NA
CDR3 DNA: TGTGCCAGCAGCTCTGAGGAGACCTCCGGGACTCTCTATGGCTACACCTTC
CDR3 protein: CASSSEETSGTLYGYTF

J gene: TRBJ2-7
V gene: TRBV2
clone size: NA
D gene: NA
CDR3 DNA: TGTGCCAGCAGTGTACATCTATACTCCTACGAGCAGTACTTC
CDR3 protein: CASSVHLYSYEQYF